These 10 T cell receptor beta chains were all obtained from the same sample, sequenced in a study of T-cell reconstitution after alpha-beta-depleted transplantation in children. Molecular barcoding with unique molecular identifiers was used for the TCRbeta library. TCRdb fed the PCR reads into MiXCR, producing one record per CDR3 protein. The sample contains a few hundred thousand distinct CDR3 sequences, approximately 10% of which appear only once. This sample comprised PBMCs from the stem cell graft donor, obtained from the stem cell graft. The receptors were gathered from a human donor who donated a stem cell graft to a child with acute lymphoblastic leukemia.

V is TRBV11-2 and J is TRBJ2-5, with TRBD1 identical over 8 bases. The trim removed 5 bases at V and 4 bases at J, leaving 9 bases unmatched. The CDR3 is 15 amino acids. CDR1 and CDR2 from the germline V gene are SGHAT and FQNNGV. CDR3 nucleotide sequence: TGTGCCAGCAGCCGTGGCCAGGGGGCTCGAGAGACCCAGTACTTC. It is translated as CASSRGQGARETQYF.

This clonotype has a handful of counts. The chain carries TRBV12-3 or TRBV12-4 and TRBJ2-7, with 8 bases fitting TRBD1. This CDR3 spans 12 amino acids. After removal of 8 bases from V and 7 bases from J, the junction contained 7 bases not matched to a gene. The CDR3, as DNA: TGTGCCAGCTCTCAGGGGGCGCAGGAGCAGTACTTC. Protein sequence: CASSQGAQEQYF.

Note on this clonotype: The junction departs from the called germline gene at one end, perhaps through a read error. V usage is TRBV27 and J usage is TRBJ1-1, with D unclear. Germline V CDR1 and CDR2: MNHEY, SMNVEV (reference sequence). The CDR3 spans 15 residues. The CDR3 region is CASSSRGRLGTEDFF. The CDR3 DNA follows: TGTGCCAGCAGTTCGCGTGGGCGGCTTGGCACTGAAGATTTCTTT.

V gene TRBV28 combines with J gene TRBJ2-5, with D possibly TRBD2 on 6 matching bases. The germline V gene has CDR1 MDHEN and CDR2 SYDVKM. The CDR3 consists of 16 residues. The V end was cut by 7 bases, the J end by 7 bases, with 25 bases between. In nucleotides, the CDR3 is TGTGCCAGCAACCCCTCGATCTTGGGGGGTGCTGGGACCCAGTACTTC. It yields the protein CASNPSILGGAGTQYF. The complete variable domain, with remaining parts taken from reference TRBV28 and TRBJ2-5, reads DVKVTQSSRYLVKRTGEKVFLECVQDMDHENMFWYRQDPGLGLRLIYFSYDVKMKEKGDIPEGYSVSREKKERFSLILESASTNQTSMYLCASNPSILGGAGTQYFGPGTRLLVL.

The V and J genes are TRBV7-9 and TRBJ2-5; 12 nucleotides match TRBD2. Germline loops: CDR1 SEHNR, CDR2 FQNEAQ (reference sequence). There are 16 residues in the CDR3. V was pared by 4 bases and J by 2 bases, with 5 bases of the junction left unmatched. The CDR3 region has the DNA TGTGCCAGCAGCTCTCTACTAGCGGGAGGTCAAGAGACCCAGTACTTC. Its protein is CASSSLLAGGQETQYF.

This chain joins TRBV4-1 and TRBJ2-7; 14 bases are a match to TRBD2. With 3 bases clipped from V and 6 bases from J, the junction kept 4 bases outside the gene matches. In germline, CDR1 is MGHRA, CDR2 YSYEKL. The CDR3 covers 15 residues. The DNA for the CDR3 is TGCGCCAGCAGCCACCCGGGACTAGCGGGAGCCGAGCAGTACTTC. It yields the protein CASSHPGLAGAEQYF.

This clonotype was picked up many times. V is TRBV7-2 and J is TRBJ1-1, with 7 bases identical to TRBD1. Germline V gene data show CDR1 as SGHTA and CDR2 as FQGNSA. Trimming removed 5 bases from V and 4 bases from J; junction bases left unmatched: 10. The CDR3 contains 15 residues. The CDR3 nucleotides are TGTGCCAGCAGCCCGGTTGGGCAGGGGGGCACTGAAGCTTTCTTT. This sequence encodes CASSPVGQGGTEAFF.

V and J are TRBV24-1 and TRBJ2-5; TRBD1 matches 11 bases. The germline gives CDR1 KGHDR, CDR2 SFDVKD. J gave up 9 bases and V 9 bases, and 17 bases lay outside the gene matches. CDR3 size: 16 residues. CDR3 sequence reads: CATSGTGGPQWGAQYF. As DNA, the CDR3 is TGTGCCACCTCCGGGACAGGGGGTCCACAATGGGGTGCCCAGTACTTC.

This clonotype was seen a handful of times. The chain combines TRBV7-6 with TRBJ2-1, with D possibly being TRBD1 (5 bases). CDR3 length: 15 amino acids. V shed 5 bases and J shed 2 bases, with 13 bases lying between them. The germline V gene encodes CDR1 SGHVS and CDR2 FNYEAQ. CDR3 sequence (DNA): TGTGCCAGCAGCCTATGGGGCGGCCCCTACAATGAGCAGTTCTTC. It specifies CASSLWGGPYNEQFF.

In this sample, this clonotype turned up many times. The rearrangement uses TRBV7-9 and TRBJ2-7; D remains ambiguous. V lost 0 bases to trimming and J lost 7 bases, with 7 bases between them. The V gene's germline CDR1 is SEHNR and CDR2 FQNEAQ (reference sequence). The CDR3 runs to 12 residues. CDR3 sequence: CASSLAHSEQYF. For the CDR3, the DNA is TGTGCCAGCAGCTTAGCCCACAGTGAGCAGTACTTC.